Listed below are T cell receptor beta chains from one sample, sequenced in a study of T cells in Graves' hyperthyroidism and ophthalmopathy. TCRdb passed the multiplex PCR reads through MiXCR, listing each CDR3 protein once. The profile shows 500,000 to 750,000 distinct CDR3 sequences, about 15% of them singletons. Sequenced: blood. The receptors stem from a woman aged 30 to 39 with Graves' hyperthyroidism. CDR3s include the opening cysteine and the closing phenylalanine or tryptophan. The D gene is left open where the match is weak. Size is omitted from some rows. Given values are once, few, many or a class for expanded clones.

TRBJ2-1	TRBD1	TRBV6-2/TRBV6-3	.	CASSDGTVIYNEQFF	TGTGCCAGCAGCGACGGGACAGTCATTTACAATGAGCAGTTCTTC
TRBJ2-3	.	TRBV3-1	.	CASSQSLVGDTQYF	TGTGCCAGCAGCCAATCACTAGTTGGAGATACGCAGTATTTT
TRBJ2-1	.	TRBV19	.	CASSIRGRRDWFF	TGTGCCAGTAGTATACGAGGTAGGCGGGATTGGTTCTTC
TRBJ2-3	TRBD1	TRBV19	.	CASRGQGIPTDTQYF	TGTGCCAGTAGGGGACAGGGAATTCCCACAGATACGCAGTATTTT
TRBJ1-4	TRBD1	TRBV20-1	many	CSARDRTGENEKLFF	TGCAGTGCTAGAGATAGAACAGGGGAGAATGAAAAACTGTTTTTT
TRBJ2-3	TRBD2	TRBV20-1	few	CSDAGVSATDTQYF	TGCAGTGACGCGGGAGTTTCCGCCACAGATACGCAGTATTTT
TRBJ1-5	.	TRBV20-1	many	CSADAQQGSNQPQHF	TGCAGTGCAGACGCACAGCAAGGAAGCAATCAGCCCCAGCATTTT
TRBJ2-3	TRBD1	TRBV7-2	.	CASSQDRGAQYF	TGTGCCAGCAGCCAAGACAGGGGTGCGCAGTATTTT
TRBJ2-2	.	TRBV7-2	.	CASSLYRAETGELFF	TGTGCCAGCAGCTTATATAGGGCCGAGACCGGGGAGCTGTTTTTT
TRBJ1-1	.	TRBV11-2	many	CASSLASRGPLNTEAFF	TGTGCCAGCAGCTTAGCGTCCCGGGGGCCACTGAACACTGAAGCTTTCTTT
TRBJ2-7	TRBD2	TRBV12-3/TRBV12-4	many	CASSFTSGRDEQYF	TGTGCCAGCAGTTTCACTAGCGGGAGGGACGAGCAGTACTTC
TRBJ2-1	.	TRBV6-1	many	CASSSHDYFENEQFF	TGTGCCAGCAGCTCCCACGATTATTTTGAGAATGAGCAGTTCTTC
TRBJ2-7	TRBD2	TRBV7-2	many	CASSLGGSGDYEQYF	TGTGCCAGCAGCTTAGGCGGGAGCGGCGACTACGAGCAGTACTTC
TRBJ2-5	.	TRBV3-1	many	CARKTGRETQYF	TGTGCCAGGAAGACAGGTCGGGAGACCCAGTACTTC
TRBJ1-5	.	TRBV28	many	CASSLAFRTQHLNQPQHF	TGTGCCAGCAGTTTAGCCTTCAGGACTCAACATCTAAATCAGCCCCAGCATTTT
TRBJ2-5	.	TRBV10-3	many	CAISESVPAQETQYF	TGTGCCATCAGTGAGTCGGTCCCGGCTCAAGAGACCCAGTACTTC
TRBJ2-1	TRBD2	TRBV7-2	many	CASSSTSGNFNEQFF	TGTGCCAGCAGCTCGACTAGCGGGAATTTCAATGAGCAGTTCTTC
TRBJ2-1	.	TRBV5-1	many	CASSLAVSGYNEQFF	TGCGCCAGCAGCTTGGCGGTTAGCGGATACAATGAGCAGTTCTTC
TRBJ2-1	.	TRBV11-2	many	CASSLDGTLYNEQFF	TGTGCCAGCAGCTTAGACGGGACGTTATACAATGAGCAGTTCTTC
TRBJ2-5	.	TRBV11-2	.	CASSSLRSQETQYF	TGTGCCAGCAGCTCGCTTAGAAGTCAAGAGACCCAGTACTTC
TRBJ2-5	.	TRBV2	many	CASIATGGETQYF	TGTGCCAGCATCGCGACAGGTGGAGAGACCCAGTACTTC
TRBJ2-5	.	TRBV6-5	.	CASSYPGAPQETQYF	TGTGCCAGCAGTTACCCAGGGGCACCCCAAGAGACCCAGTACTTC
TRBJ2-5	TRBD1	TRBV6-2/TRBV6-3	many	CASSHNRGIQETQYF	TGTGCCAGCAGCCATAACAGGGGGATACAAGAGACCCAGTACTTC
TRBJ2-1	TRBD2	TRBV28	many	CASNRGRGTRSGNEQFF	TGTGCCAGCAACAGAGGGCGGGGGACCCGCTCGGGAAATGAGCAGTTCTTC
TRBJ2-7	TRBD2	TRBV20-1	many	CSARETSDYEQYF	TGCAGTGCTAGAGAGACTAGCGACTACGAGCAGTACTTC
TRBJ2-3	TRBD2	TRBV20-1	many	CSPSGVGSGGADTQYF	TGCAGTCCCAGCGGGGTGGGGAGCGGCGGGGCAGATACGCAGTATTTT
TRBJ2-1	.	TRBV4-2	.	CASSQGYEQSF	TGTGCCAGCAGCCAAGGTTATGAGCAGTCCTTC
TRBJ2-1	.	TRBV19	few	CASSIQIPPLAPSSYNEQFF	TGTGCCAGTAGTATCCAGATCCCCCCCCTAGCGCCTTCTTCCTACAATGAGCAGTTCTTC
TRBJ2-2	TRBD1	TRBV9	few	CASSGQGAPTGELFF	TGTGCCAGCAGCGGACAGGGGGCGCCCACCGGGGAGCTGTTTTTT
TRBJ2-3	.	TRBV6-1	many	CASSAMSRDSTDTQYF	TGTGCCAGCAGTGCCATGTCCCGGGACAGCACAGATACGCAGTATTTT
TRBJ1-5	TRBD1	TRBV12-3/TRBV12-4	.	CASSTALTGGAGQPQHF	TGTGCCAGCAGTACGGCCCTAACAGGGGGCGCGGGTCAGCCCCAGCATTTT
TRBJ2-5	TRBD2	TRBV24-1	.	CATSEGPSGGQETQYF	TGTGCCACCAGTGAGGGACCTAGCGGGGGACAAGAGACCCAGTACTTC
TRBJ2-1	TRBD2	TRBV20-1	few	CSAYSGRADEQFF	TGCAGTGCCTATAGCGGGAGGGCGGATGAGCAGTTCTTC
TRBJ2-3	TRBD2	TRBV20-1	many	CSSYRGLAGRTDTQYF	TGCAGTTCCTACCGCGGGCTAGCGGGACGTACAGATACGCAGTATTTT
TRBJ2-3	.	TRBV15	.	CATSRDRGRAGDTQYF	TGTGCCACCAGCAGAGATCGAGGGCGGGCGGGAGATACGCAGTATTTT
TRBJ2-7	TRBD1	TRBV20-1	many	CSARPGDRVGYEQYF	TGCAGTGCTAGACCTGGGGACAGGGTTGGATACGAGCAGTACTTC